These 31 T cell receptor beta chains originate from one sample sequenced in a study of CD8 T cells in Susac syndrome. The RNA, 0.5 to 1 ug, was put through reverse transcription using random hexamers. TCRdb recomputed calls from the immunoSEQ multiplex PCR reads with MiXCR, one row per CDR3 protein. The sample includes some 130,000 distinct CDR3 sequences, 95% seen only once; the top ten take approximately 0.18%. Material for sequencing was CD8+ T cells from PBMCs. These receptors were taken from a human donor with Susac syndrome.

This chain links TRBV9 with TRBJ2-2, with 11 bases aligning to TRBD2. CDR1 is SGDLS and CDR2 is YYNGEE in the germline V gene. The J segment lost 0 bases and the V segment lost 3 bases, leaving 13 bases of the junction unmatched. This CDR3 contains 20 residues. This CDR3 reads CASSGGGTSGPHPNTGELFF. CDR3 sequence (DNA): TGTGCCAGCAGCGGTGGGGGGACTAGCGGACCGCATCCGAACACCGGGGAGCTGTTTTTT.

This chain uses TRBV20-1 with TRBJ2-1; TRBD2 matches at 9 bases. Germline trimming cut 1 base from V and 4 bases from J; bases unmatched to any gene: 5. There are 15 residues in the CDR3. CDR1 is DFQATT and CDR2 is SNEGSKA in the germline V gene (reference sequence). CDR3 DNA sequence: TGCAGTGCTAGAGGGAGCGGGAGGCAATACAATGAGCAGTTCTTC. As protein: CSARGSGRQYNEQFF.

V is TRBV20-1 and J is TRBJ2-2; TRBD2 agrees at 11 bases. J was trimmed by 3 bases and V by 4 bases; bases with no gene match: 7. Germline V gene data show CDR1 as DFQATT and CDR2 as SNEGSKA (reference sequence). The CDR3 loop spans 16 amino acids. The CDR3 protein is CSATDLLAGDTGELFF. As DNA, the CDR3 is TGCAGTGCTACTGATCTACTAGCGGGAGACACCGGGGAGCTGTTTTTT.

The J gene is TRBJ2-3, the V gene TRBV4-1, with D unclear. This CDR3 is built from 14 residues. Trimming cost V 0 bases and J 4 bases, with 8 bases left between them. Germline CDR1 is MGHRA and CDR2 is YSYEKL. This CDR3 reads CASSQDPAPDTQYF. DNA of the CDR3: TGCGCCAGCAGCCAAGATCCGGCCCCAGATACGCAGTATTTT.

V and J are TRBV9 and TRBJ2-2; D is unclear. The V gene's germline CDR1 is SGDLS and CDR2 YYNGEE. V was shortened by 4 bases and J by 4 bases, with 5 bases between the two germline ends. The length of the CDR3 is 12 residues. The CDR3 sequence: CASSPRTGELFF. Written as DNA, the CDR3 is TGTGCCAGCAGCCCCCGCACCGGGGAGCTGTTTTTT.

V is TRBV3-1 and J is TRBJ2-1; D may be TRBD2 (6 bases). Germline V CDR1 and CDR2: LGHDT, YNNKEL (reference sequence). CDR3 length: 18 amino acids. The ends were cut back, 0 bases at V and 3 bases at J, with 18 bases in the middle. CDR3 region: CASSQERRAGLLYNEQFF. The CDR3 DNA reads as TGTGCCAGCAGCCAAGAGAGACGAGCGGGTCTTCTCTACAATGAGCAGTTCTTC.

V and J are TRBV28 and TRBJ1-1; tentatively, D is TRBD1 (5 bases). V lost 0 bases, J lost 0 bases, and 11 bases lay in between. Germline CDR1 MDHEN, CDR2 SYDVKM. This CDR3 contains 16 residues. Here the CDR3 reads CASSLWQGYLNTEAFF. CDR3 DNA: TGTGCCAGCAGTTTATGGCAGGGTTACTTGAACACTGAAGCTTTCTTT.

V gene TRBV5-4 combines with J gene TRBJ1-1, with no clear D. CDR1 and CDR2 from the germline V gene are SGHNT and YYREEE (reference sequence). V was pared by 6 bases and J by 3 bases, with 9 bases between. The CDR3 contains 12 residues. The CDR3 region is CASTGTDTEAFF. CDR3 nucleotide sequence: TGTGCCAGCACAGGTACCGACACTGAAGCTTTCTTT.

The V gene is TRBV4-1, the J gene TRBJ2-7; 7 nucleotides align to TRBD2. CDR1 and CDR2 (germline): MGHRA, YSYEKL. The length of the CDR3 is 15 residues. Losses at the gene ends were 0 bases for V and 2 bases for J; bases not matched to a gene: 4. The CDR3 reads CASSQESGRAYEQYF. In DNA, the CDR3 is TGCGCCAGCAGCCAAGAGAGTGGGAGGGCCTACGAGCAGTACTTC.

This chain links TRBV27 with TRBJ2-7; 9 nucleotides agree with TRBD2. The CDR3 contains 15 residues. Germline CDR1 is MNHEY and CDR2 is SMNVEV (reference sequence). Unmatched junction bases numbered 8, after V lost 6 bases and J lost 2 bases. Here the CDR3 reads CASRMTTSGPYEQYF. In DNA form, the CDR3 reads TGTGCCAGCAGAATGACGACTAGCGGTCCCTACGAGCAGTACTTC.

This clonotype showed up just once. V gene TRBV19 combines with J gene TRBJ1-5, with a possible D match to TRBD1 (5 bases). From germline, CDR1 is LNHDA and CDR2 SQIVND (reference sequence). The CDR3 runs to 13 residues. The ends were cut back, 4 bases at V and 9 bases at J, with 13 bases in the middle. As DNA, the CDR3 is TGTGCCAGTAGTAGCCAGGGCGAATGGCCCCAGCATTTT. Its translation is CASSSQGEWPQHF.

Written as DNA, the CDR3 is TGCGCCAGCAGCCCACTATCGGACGGTCAAGCTGAAGCTTTCTTT. As protein: CASSPLSDGQAEAFF. The V call is TRBV4-1, the J call TRBJ1-1, with D uncertain. The CDR3 is 15 residues long. The V end lost 4 bases, the J end lost 6 bases, and 18 bases lay between the germline ends. CDR1 is MGHRA, CDR2 YSYEKL, per germline.

V is TRBV9 and J is TRBJ2-3; no reliable D call. V was clipped by 0 bases and J by 4 bases, with 6 bases between them. Germline-derived CDR1 and CDR2 are SGDLS and YYNGEE. CDR3 length: 13 residues. Here the CDR3 reads CASSVVSADTQYF. The CDR3 coding sequence is TGTGCCAGCAGCGTAGTGAGCGCAGATACGCAGTATTTT.

This chain connects TRBV4-1 to TRBJ1-1, with TRBD1 identical over 10 bases. The V gene's germline CDR1 is MGHRA and CDR2 YSYEKL. Trimming removed 6 bases from V and 3 bases from J; junction bases left unmatched: 4. The CDR3 contains 14 residues. The CDR3 is CASRLGQGDTEAFF. The CDR3 coding sequence is TGCGCCAGCAGACTCGGACAGGGGGACACTGAAGCTTTCTTT.

The rearrangement joins TRBV20-1 to TRBJ2-1; D may be TRBD1 (6 bases). V dropped 1 base and J dropped 3 bases, with 13 bases sitting between them. This CDR3 spans 15 amino acids. Germline CDR1 and CDR2: DFQATT and SNEGSKA (reference sequence). CDR3 sequence (DNA): TGCAGTGCTAGAGGTCCAGGGGAGAACTACAATGAGCAGTTCTTC. Amino acids: CSARGPGENYNEQFF.

The chain links TRBV21-1 to TRBJ2-7. TRBV21-1 is labeled a pseudogene. The CDR3 totals 13 residues. The CDR3 DNA reads as TGTGCCAGCAGCAATACAGCAGTCTACGAGCAGTACTTC. Residues: CASSNTAVYEQYF.

The gene calls are TRBV5-1 and TRBJ2-5, with 10 nucleotides matching TRBD1. V lost 5 bases and J lost 5; bases outside the gene matches: 3. Per the germline V gene, CDR1 is SGHRS and CDR2 is YFSETQ. The CDR3 loop spans 13 amino acids. CDR3: CASRTGGTETQYF. The DNA of the CDR3 is TGCGCCAGCAGGACAGGGGGCACGGAGACCCAGTACTTC.

For the CDR3, the DNA is TGTGCCAGCAGTGAGGGGCCTGAAGCTTTCTTT. Translation gives CASSEGPEAFF. The rearrangement joins TRBV25-1 to TRBJ1-1, with D perhaps TRBD1 (5 bases). Germline V lookup: CDR1 MGHDK, CDR2 SYGVNS. The germline V and J ends were trimmed by 3 bases and 6 bases, with 5 bases remaining between them. The CDR3 length is 11 residues.

The chain is built from TRBV6-2 or TRBV6-3 and TRBJ2-2, with 7 nucleotides matching TRBD2. V was clipped by 2 bases and J by 5 bases; unmatched bases: 5. Germline V gene lookup returns CDR1 MNHEY and CDR2 SVGEGT. This CDR3 is built from 15 residues. CDR3 residues: CASSYVAGATGELFF. The CDR3 DNA reads TGTGCCAGCAGTTACGTTGCGGGAGCTACCGGGGAGCTGTTTTTT.

The chain couples TRBV29-1 to TRBJ2-5, with D perhaps TRBD1 (6 bases). The CDR3 extends over 13 amino acids. V dropped 6 bases and J dropped 2 bases, with 13 bases sitting between them. Per germline, CDR1 SQVTM and CDR2 ANQGSEA. The CDR3 DNA reads as TGCAGCGTCAAACAGGGTGGGCAAGAGACCCAGTACTTC. This translates into CSVKQGGQETQYF. Full variable domain (missing parts from reference TRBV29-1 and TRBJ2-5): SAVISQKPSRDICQRGTSLTIQCQVDSQVTMMFWYRQQPGQSLTLIATANQGSEATYESGFVIDKFPISRPNLTFSTLTVSNMSPEDSSIYLCSVKQGGQETQYFGPGTRLLVL.

CDR3: CASSQEQGNTEAFF. In DNA form, the CDR3 reads TGTGCCAGCAGCCAAGAACAGGGGAACACTGAAGCTTTCTTT. The J gene is TRBJ1-1, the V gene TRBV3-1, with D possibly TRBD1 on 6 matching bases. The CDR3 length is 14 residues. The ends were cut back, 0 bases at V and 1 base at J, with 6 bases in the middle. Per the germline V gene, CDR1 is LGHDT and CDR2 is YNNKEL (reference sequence).

This chain uses TRBV20-1 with TRBJ2-6; D is unclear. The CDR3 extends over 13 amino acids. V lost 5 bases and J 3 bases, leaving 8 bases between the germline ends. From germline, CDR1 is DFQATT and CDR2 SNEGSKA (reference sequence). The CDR3 DNA is TGCAGTGCTCGGCTGGATGGGGCCAACGTCCTGACTTTC. Its protein product is CSARLDGANVLTF.

The chain links TRBV6-2 or TRBV6-3 to TRBJ2-1; D ambiguous. Between the trimmed V and J ends, which lost 5 bases and 6 bases, there was a span of 14 bases. In germline, CDR1 is MNHEY, CDR2 SVGEGT. The CDR3 covers 14 residues. Here the CDR3 reads CASSGTAPTNEQFF. The CDR3, as DNA: TGTGCCAGCAGTGGCACAGCACCCACCAATGAGCAGTTCTTC.

The chain is built from TRBV29-1 and TRBJ1-2; D might be TRBD1 (5 bases). V dropped 6 bases and J dropped 4 bases, with 9 bases sitting between them. Germline V lookup: CDR1 SQVTM, CDR2 ANQGSEA. CDR3 length: 11 residues. DNA of the CDR3: TGCAGCGTCGACAGCTCCTATGGCTACACCTTC. It yields the protein CSVDSSYGYTF.

The V and J genes are TRBV7-8 and TRBJ2-1; unclear D gene. V lost 5 bases, J lost 5 bases, and 7 bases lay in between. The CDR3 runs 12 residues. Germline V gene lookup returns CDR1 SGHVS and CDR2 FQNEAQ. In nucleotides, the CDR3 is TGTGCCAGCAGCGGGCCCCACAATGAGCAGTTCTTC. Protein product: CASSGPHNEQFF.

V and J are TRBV29-1 and TRBJ2-7, with TRBD2 matching over 7 bases. Germline CDR1 SQVTM, CDR2 ANQGSEA. After removal of 6 bases from V and 1 base from J, the junction contained 6 bases not matched to a gene. The CDR3 sequence is 13 residues long. The CDR3 here is CSVYSGQSYEQYF. The CDR3 nucleotides are TGCAGCGTGTATAGCGGGCAGTCCTACGAGCAGTACTTC.

In DNA, the CDR3 is TGTGCCAGTAGTATACAGGCTAGCGGGAGTAATGAGCAGTTCTTC. It specifies CASSIQASGSNEQFF. The chain employs TRBV19 and TRBJ2-1; 10 bases match TRBD2. The J segment lost 7 bases and the V segment lost 2 bases, leaving 5 bases of the junction unmatched. Germline V CDR1 and CDR2: LNHDA, SQIVND (reference sequence). This CDR3 spans 15 amino acids.

J is TRBJ2-1 and V is TRBV20-1; 8 nucleotides agree with TRBD1. V trimming: 4 bases; J trimming: 5 bases; junction bases outside the gene matches: 7. CDR3 length equals 14 residues. CDR1 is DFQATT and CDR2 is SNEGSKA in the germline V gene (reference sequence). CDR3 protein: CSATGGTGNNEQFF. The CDR3 region has the DNA TGCAGTGCTACAGGCGGGACAGGTAACAATGAGCAGTTCTTC.

V gene TRBV6-5 combines with J gene TRBJ2-5; 7 nucleotides match TRBD2. Germline V CDR1 and CDR2: MNHEY, SVGAGI. The J segment lost 5 bases and the V segment lost 2 bases, leaving 14 bases of the junction unmatched. This CDR3 is 17 amino acids long. The CDR3, as DNA: TGTGCCAGCAGTTACCAGGCTAGCGGACGCCCTTTTGAGACCCAGTACTTC. It codes for CASSYQASGRPFETQYF.

The V gene is TRBV12-3 or TRBV12-4, the J gene TRBJ2-7; D might be TRBD2 (6 bases). The V and J ends lost 0 bases and 6 bases respectively, with 9 bases between them. This CDR3 is built from 13 residues. CDR3: CASSLALEGEQYF. Here the CDR3 DNA reads TGTGCCAGCAGTTTAGCGCTGGAGGGCGAGCAGTACTTC.

The rearrangement joins TRBV9 to TRBJ2-2; 7 nucleotides agree with TRBD2. The V gene end was trimmed by 6 bases and the J gene end by 4 bases; junction bases not matched to a gene: 9. The CDR3 loop spans 15 amino acids. CDR1 and CDR2 (germline): SGDLS, YYNGEE. CDR3 sequence (DNA): TGTGCCAGCAACGGGGGGATAGAGAGCACCGGGGAGCTGTTTTTT. It encodes CASNGGIESTGELFF.